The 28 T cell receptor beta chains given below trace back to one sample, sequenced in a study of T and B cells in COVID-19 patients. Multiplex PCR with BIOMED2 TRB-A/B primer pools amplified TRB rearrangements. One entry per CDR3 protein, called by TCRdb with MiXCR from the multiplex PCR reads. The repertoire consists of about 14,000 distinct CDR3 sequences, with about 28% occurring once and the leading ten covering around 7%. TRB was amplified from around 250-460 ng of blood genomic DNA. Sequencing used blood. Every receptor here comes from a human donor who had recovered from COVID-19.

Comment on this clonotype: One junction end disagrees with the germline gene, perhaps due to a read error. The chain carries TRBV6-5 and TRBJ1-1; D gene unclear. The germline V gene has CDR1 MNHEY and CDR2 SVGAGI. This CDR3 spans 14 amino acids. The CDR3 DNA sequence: TGTGCCAGCTCCCGGGGAGGCATGAACACTAAAGCTTTCTTT. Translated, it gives CASSRGGMNTKAFF.

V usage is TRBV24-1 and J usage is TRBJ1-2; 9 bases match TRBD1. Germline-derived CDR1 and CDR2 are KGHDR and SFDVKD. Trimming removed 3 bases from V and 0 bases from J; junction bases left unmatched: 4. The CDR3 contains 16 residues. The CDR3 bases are TGTGCCACCAGTGATCCCCGGACAGGGGCTAACTATGGCTACACCTTC. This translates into CATSDPRTGANYGYTF.

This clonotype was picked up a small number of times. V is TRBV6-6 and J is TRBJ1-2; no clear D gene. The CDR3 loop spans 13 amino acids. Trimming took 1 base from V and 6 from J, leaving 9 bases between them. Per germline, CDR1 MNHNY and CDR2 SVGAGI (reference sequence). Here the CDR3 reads CASSYWPRDGYTF. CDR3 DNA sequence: TGTGCCAGCAGTTACTGGCCACGGGATGGCTACACCTTC.

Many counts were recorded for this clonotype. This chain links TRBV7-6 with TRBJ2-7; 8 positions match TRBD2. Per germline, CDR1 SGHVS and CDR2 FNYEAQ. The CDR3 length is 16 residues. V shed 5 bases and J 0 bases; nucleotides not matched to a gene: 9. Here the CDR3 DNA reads TGTGCCAGCAGCCTCGGAATAGCGGGATCCTCCTACGAGCAGTACTTC. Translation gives CASSLGIAGSSYEQYF.

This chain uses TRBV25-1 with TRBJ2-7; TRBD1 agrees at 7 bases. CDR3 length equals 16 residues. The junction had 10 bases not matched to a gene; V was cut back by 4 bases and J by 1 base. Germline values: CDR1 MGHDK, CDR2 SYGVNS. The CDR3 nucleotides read TGTGCCAGCAGTGGTCCCTTGGGGGACAGATCCTACGAGCAGTACTTC. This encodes CASSGPLGDRSYEQYF.

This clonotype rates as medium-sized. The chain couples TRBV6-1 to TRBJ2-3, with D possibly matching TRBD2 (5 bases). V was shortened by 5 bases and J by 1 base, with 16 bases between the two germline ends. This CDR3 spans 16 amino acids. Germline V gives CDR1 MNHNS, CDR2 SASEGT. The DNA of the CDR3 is TGTGCCAGCAGTTCCTTTTACGGGAAGGGCACAGATACGCAGTATTTT. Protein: CASSSFYGKGTDTQYF.

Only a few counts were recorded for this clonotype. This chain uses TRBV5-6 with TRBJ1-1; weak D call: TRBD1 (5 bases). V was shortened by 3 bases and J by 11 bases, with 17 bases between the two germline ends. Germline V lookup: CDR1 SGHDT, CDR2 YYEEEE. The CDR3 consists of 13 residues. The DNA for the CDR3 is TGTGCCAGCAGCTCCGATGATCTCGGGACCGCTTTCTTT. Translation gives CASSSDDLGTAFF. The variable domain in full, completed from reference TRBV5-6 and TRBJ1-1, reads DAGVTQSPTHLIKTRGQQVTLRCSPKSGHDTVSWYQQALGQGPQFIFQYYEEEERQRGNFPDRFSGHQFPNYSSELNVNALLLGDSALYLCASSSDDLGTAFFGQGTRLTVV.

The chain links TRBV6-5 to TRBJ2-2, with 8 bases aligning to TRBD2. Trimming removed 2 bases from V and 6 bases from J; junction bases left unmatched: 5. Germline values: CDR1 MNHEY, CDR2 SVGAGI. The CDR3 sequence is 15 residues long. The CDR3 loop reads CASSYGGRFSGELFF. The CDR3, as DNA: TGTGCCAGCAGTTACGGCGGGAGGTTCTCCGGGGAGCTGTTTTTT.

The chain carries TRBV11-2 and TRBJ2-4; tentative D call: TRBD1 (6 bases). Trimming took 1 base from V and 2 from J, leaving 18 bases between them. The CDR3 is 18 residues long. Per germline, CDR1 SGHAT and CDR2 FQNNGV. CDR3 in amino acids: CASSLVPGVPLTKNIQYF. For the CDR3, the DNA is TGTGCCAGCAGCTTAGTCCCAGGGGTTCCATTAACCAAAAACATTCAGTACTTC.

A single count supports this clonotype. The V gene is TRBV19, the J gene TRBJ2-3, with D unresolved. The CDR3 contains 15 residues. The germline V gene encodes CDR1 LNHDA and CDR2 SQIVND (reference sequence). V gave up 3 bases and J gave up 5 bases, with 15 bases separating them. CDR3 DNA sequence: TGTGCCAGTAGTATCGGACCTCATTCGGTAGATACGCAGTATTTT. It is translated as CASSIGPHSVDTQYF.

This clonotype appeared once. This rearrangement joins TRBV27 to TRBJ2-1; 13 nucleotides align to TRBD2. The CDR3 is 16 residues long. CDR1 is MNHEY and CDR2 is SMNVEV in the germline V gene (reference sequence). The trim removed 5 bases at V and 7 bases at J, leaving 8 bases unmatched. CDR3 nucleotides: TGTGCCAGCAGTGCTTCGGGACTAGCGGGGACTAATGAGCAGTTCTTC. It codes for CASSASGLAGTNEQFF.

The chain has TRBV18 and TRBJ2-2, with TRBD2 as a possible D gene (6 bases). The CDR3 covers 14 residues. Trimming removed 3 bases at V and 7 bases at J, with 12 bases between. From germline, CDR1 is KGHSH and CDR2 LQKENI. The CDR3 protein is CASSPRDGGGELFF. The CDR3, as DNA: TGTGCCAGCTCACCGCGGGACGGCGGCGGGGAGCTGTTTTTT.

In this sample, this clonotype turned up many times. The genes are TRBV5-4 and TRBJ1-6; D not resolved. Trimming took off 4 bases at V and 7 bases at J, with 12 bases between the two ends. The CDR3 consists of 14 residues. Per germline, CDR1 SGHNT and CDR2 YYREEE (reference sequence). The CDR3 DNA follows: TGTGCCAGCAGCATCGACACTGGGAATTCACCCCTCCACTTT. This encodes CASSIDTGNSPLHF.

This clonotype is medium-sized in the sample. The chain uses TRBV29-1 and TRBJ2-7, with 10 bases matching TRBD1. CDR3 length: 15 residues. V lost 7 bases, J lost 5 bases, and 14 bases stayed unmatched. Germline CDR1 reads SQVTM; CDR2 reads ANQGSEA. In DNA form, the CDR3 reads TGCAGCGCGGAGATCCGGGACAGGGGCCTCGACGAGCAGTACTTC. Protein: CSAEIRDRGLDEQYF.

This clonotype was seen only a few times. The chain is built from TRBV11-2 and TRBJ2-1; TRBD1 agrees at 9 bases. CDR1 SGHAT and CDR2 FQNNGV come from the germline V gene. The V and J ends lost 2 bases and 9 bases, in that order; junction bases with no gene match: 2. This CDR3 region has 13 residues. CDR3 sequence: CASSLTGGREQFF. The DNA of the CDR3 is TGTGCCAGCAGCTTAACAGGGGGCCGTGAGCAGTTCTTC.

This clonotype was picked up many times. CDR3 bases: TGTGCCAGCAGTTTAAATGGCCAGGGTTTCGGAATAGGGGAGACCCAGTACTTC. It yields the protein CASSLNGQGFGIGETQYF. The chain employs TRBV27 and TRBJ2-5; weak D call: TRBD1 (5 bases). This CDR3 contains 18 residues. Trimming took off 2 bases at V and 5 bases at J, with 24 bases between the two ends. Germline V lookup: CDR1 MNHEY, CDR2 SMNVEV (reference sequence).

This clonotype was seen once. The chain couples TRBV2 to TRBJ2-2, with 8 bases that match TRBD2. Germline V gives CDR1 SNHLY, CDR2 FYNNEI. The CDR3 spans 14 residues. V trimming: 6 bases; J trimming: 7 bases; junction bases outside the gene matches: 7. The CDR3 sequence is CASSKTSVIGELFF. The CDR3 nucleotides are TGTGCCAGCAGCAAGACTAGCGTTATCGGGGAGCTGTTTTTT.

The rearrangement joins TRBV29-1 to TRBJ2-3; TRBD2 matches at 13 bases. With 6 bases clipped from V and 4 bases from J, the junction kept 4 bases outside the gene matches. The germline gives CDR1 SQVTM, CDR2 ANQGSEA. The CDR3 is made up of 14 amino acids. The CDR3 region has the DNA TGCAGCGTAGGAGGACTAGCGGGGGCAGATACGCAGTATTTT. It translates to CSVGGLAGADTQYF.

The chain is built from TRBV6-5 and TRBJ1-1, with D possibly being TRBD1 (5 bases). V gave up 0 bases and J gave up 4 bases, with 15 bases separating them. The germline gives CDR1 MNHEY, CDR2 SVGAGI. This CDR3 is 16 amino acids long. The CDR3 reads CASSYSGNRLVTEAFF. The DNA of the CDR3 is TGTGCCAGCAGTTACTCGGGGAACAGGTTGGTCACTGAAGCTTTCTTT.

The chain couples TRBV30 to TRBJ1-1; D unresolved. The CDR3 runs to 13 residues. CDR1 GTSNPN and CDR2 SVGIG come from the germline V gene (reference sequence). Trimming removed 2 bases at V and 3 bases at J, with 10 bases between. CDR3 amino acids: CAWSLSEYTEAFF. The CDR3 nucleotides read TGTGCCTGGAGTTTGTCGGAATACACTGAAGCTTTCTTT.

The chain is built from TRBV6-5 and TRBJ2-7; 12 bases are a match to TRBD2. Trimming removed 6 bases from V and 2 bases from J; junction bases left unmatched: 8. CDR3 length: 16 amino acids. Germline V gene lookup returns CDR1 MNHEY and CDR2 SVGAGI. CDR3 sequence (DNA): TGTGCCAGCAGACTGCTAGCGGGAGGGATAACCTACGAGCAGTACTTC. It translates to CASRLLAGGITYEQYF.

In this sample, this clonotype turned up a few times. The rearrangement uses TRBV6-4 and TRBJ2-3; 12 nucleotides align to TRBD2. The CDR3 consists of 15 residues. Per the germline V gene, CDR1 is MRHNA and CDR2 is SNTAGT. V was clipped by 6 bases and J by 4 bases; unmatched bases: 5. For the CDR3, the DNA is TGTGCCAGCAGGGTTACTAGCGGGAGGCCAGATACGCAGTATTTT. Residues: CASRVTSGRPDTQYF.

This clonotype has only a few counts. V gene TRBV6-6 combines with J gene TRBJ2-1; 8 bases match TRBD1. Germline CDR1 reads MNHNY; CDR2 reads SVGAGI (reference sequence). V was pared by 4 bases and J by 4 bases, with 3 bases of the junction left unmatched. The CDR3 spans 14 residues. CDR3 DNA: TGTGCCAGCAGTTCCCAGGGGGCATACAATGAGCAGTTCTTC. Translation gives CASSSQGAYNEQFF.

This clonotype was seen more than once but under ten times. CDR3 coding DNA: TGTGCCAGCGGGGTTCCTAGCGGGGGGCTGAGACAAGAGACCCAGTACTTC. Translating it yields CASGVPSGGLRQETQYF. This chain joins TRBV12-3 or TRBV12-4 and TRBJ2-5; 11 nucleotides line up with TRBD2. The CDR3 contains 17 residues. The V gene end was trimmed by 8 bases and the J gene end by 2 bases; junction bases not matched to a gene: 13.

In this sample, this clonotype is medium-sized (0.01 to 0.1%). CDR3 amino acids: CASSTRRGTYEQYF. Written as DNA, the CDR3 is TGTGCCAGCAGTACCCGACGCGGGACCTACGAGCAGTACTTC. The chain joins TRBV12-3 or TRBV12-4 to TRBJ2-7, with D perhaps matching TRBD2 (6 bases). The CDR3 runs 14 residues. V gave up 5 bases and J gave up 2 bases, with 13 bases separating them.

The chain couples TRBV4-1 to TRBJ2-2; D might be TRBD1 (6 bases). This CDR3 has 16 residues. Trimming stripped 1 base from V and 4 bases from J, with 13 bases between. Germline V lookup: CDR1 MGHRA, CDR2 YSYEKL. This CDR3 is CASSQVPGERTGELFF. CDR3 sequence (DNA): TGCGCCAGCAGCCAAGTGCCAGGGGAACGCACCGGGGAGCTGTTTTTT.

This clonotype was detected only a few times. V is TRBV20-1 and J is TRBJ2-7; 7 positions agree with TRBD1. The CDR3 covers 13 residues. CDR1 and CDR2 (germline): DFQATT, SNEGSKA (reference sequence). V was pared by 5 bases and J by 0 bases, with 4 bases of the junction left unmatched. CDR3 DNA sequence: TGCAGTGCTTACCGGGACAGCTCCTACGAGCAGTACTTC. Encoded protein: CSAYRDSSYEQYF.

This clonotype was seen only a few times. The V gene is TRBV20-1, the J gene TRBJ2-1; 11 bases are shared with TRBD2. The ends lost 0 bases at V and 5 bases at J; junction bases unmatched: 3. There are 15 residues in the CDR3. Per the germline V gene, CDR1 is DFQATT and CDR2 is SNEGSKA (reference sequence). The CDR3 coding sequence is TGCAGTGCTAGAGACGGGACTAGCGGAAACAATGAGCAGTTCTTC. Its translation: CSARDGTSGNNEQFF.